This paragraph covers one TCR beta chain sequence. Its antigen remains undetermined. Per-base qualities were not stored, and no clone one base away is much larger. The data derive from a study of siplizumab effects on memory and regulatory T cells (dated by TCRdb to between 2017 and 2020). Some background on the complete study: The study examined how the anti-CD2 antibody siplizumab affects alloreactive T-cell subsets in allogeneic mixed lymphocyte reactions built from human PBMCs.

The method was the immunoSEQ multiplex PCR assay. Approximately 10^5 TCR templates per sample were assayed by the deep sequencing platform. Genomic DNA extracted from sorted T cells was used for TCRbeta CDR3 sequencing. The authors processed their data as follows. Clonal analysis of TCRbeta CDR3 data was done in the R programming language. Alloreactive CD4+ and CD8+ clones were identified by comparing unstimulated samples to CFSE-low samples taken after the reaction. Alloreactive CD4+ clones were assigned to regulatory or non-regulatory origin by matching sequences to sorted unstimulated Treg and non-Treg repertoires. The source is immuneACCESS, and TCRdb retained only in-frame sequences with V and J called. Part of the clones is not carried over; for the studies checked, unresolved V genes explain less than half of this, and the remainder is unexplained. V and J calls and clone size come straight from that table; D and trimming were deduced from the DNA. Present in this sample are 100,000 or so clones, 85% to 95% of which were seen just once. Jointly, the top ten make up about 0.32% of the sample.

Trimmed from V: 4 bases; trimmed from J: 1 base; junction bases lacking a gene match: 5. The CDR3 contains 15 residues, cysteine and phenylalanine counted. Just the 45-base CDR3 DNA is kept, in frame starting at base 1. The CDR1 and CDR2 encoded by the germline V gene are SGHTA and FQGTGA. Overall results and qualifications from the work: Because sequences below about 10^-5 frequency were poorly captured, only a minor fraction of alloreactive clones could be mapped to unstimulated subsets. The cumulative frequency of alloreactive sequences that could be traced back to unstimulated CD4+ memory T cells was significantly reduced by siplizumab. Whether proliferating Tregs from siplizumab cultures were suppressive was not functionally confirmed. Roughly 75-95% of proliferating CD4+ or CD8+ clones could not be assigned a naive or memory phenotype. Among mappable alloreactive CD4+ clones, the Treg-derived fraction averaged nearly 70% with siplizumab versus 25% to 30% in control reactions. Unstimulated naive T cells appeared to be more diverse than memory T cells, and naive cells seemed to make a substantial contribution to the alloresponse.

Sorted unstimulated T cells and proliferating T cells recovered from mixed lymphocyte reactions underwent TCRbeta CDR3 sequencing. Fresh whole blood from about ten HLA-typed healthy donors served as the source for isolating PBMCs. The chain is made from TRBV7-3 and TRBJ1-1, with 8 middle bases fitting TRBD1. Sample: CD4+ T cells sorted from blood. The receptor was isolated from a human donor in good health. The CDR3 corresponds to CASSYYRGENTEAFF. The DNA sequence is TGTGCCAGCAGCTACTACAGGGGGGAGAACACTGAAGCTTTCTTT.